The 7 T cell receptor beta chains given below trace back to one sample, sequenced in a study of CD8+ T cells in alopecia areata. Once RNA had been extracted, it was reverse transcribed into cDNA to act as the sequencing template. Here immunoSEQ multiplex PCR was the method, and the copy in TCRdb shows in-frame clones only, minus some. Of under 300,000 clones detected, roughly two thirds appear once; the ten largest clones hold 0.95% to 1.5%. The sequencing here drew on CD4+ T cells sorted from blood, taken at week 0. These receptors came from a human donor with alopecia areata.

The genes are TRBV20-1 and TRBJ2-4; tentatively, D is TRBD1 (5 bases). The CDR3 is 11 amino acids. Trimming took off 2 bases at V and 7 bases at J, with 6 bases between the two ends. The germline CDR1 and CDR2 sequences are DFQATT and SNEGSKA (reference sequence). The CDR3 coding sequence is TGCAGTGCTAGAACAGGCAACATTCAGTACTTC. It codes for CSARTGNIQYF.

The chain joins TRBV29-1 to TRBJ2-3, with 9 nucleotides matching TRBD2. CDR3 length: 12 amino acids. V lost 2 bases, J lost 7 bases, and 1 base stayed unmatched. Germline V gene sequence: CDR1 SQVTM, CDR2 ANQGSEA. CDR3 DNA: TGCAGCGTTGAACTAGCGGGGAATACGCAGTATTTT. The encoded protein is CSVELAGNTQYF.

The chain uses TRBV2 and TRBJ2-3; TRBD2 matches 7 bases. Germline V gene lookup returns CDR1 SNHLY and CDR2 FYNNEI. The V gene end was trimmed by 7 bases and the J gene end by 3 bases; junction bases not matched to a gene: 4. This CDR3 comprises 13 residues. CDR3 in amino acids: CASNTGGTDTQYF. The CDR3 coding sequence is TGTGCCAGCAATACGGGGGGTACAGATACGCAGTATTTT.

CDR3 DNA: TGTGCCAGCAGCCAAGGACAGGGCTATCAGCCCCAGCATTTT. Translating gives CASSQGQGYQPQHF. The chain is built from TRBV4-2 and TRBJ1-5; 7 nucleotides align to TRBD1. V dropped 1 base and J dropped 5; count of bases not matched to a gene: 2. The CDR3 has 14 amino acids. CDR1 is LGHNA and CDR2 is YNFKEQ in the germline V gene.

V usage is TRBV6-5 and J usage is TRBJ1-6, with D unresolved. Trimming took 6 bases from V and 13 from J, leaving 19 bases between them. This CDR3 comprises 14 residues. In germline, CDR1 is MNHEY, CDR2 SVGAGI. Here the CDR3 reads CASRARLRSRPLHF. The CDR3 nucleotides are TGTGCCAGCAGAGCCCGGTTACGATCTCGCCCCCTCCACTTT.

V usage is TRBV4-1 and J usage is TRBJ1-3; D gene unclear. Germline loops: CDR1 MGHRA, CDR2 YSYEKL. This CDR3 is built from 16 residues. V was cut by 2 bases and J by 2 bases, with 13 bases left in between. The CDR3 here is CASSQPTGSPGNTIYF. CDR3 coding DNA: TGCGCCAGCAGCCAACCGACCGGGAGTCCTGGAAACACCATATATTTT.

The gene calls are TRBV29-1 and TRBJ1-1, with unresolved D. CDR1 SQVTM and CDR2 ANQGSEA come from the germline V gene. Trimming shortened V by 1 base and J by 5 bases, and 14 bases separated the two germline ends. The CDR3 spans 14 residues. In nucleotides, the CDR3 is TGCAGCGTTGAAGCCGGGAGTCTGGGGACTGAAGCTTTCTTT. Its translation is CSVEAGSLGTEAFF.